This record concerns one T cell receptor (beta chain) sequence. The CDR3 runs to 14 residues. Germline lookup yields CDR1 SQVTM and CDR2 ANQGSEA. Trimming removed 1 base from V and 1 base from J, with 8 bases in between. Combining a sample-barcoded 5' primer with a J-beta primer mix, a second PCR ran for about 7 to 11 cycles. TCRdb independently ran MiXCR on the 5' RACE reads; one entry per CDR3 protein. The sample records some 550,000 distinct CDR3 sequences, 45% to 55% being singletons. This entry belongs to a study of blood T cells in healthy people across ages. The sequenced sample was blood. This TCR came from an elderly man in good health. The chain has TRBV29-1 and TRBJ2-1; D is unresolved. The CDR3: CSVEGGDSYNEQFF. Written as DNA, the CDR3 is TGCAGCGTTGAAGGTGGGGATTCCTACAATGAGCAGTTCTTC.